The T cell receptor (beta chain) described here comes from a study of blood T cells in healthy people across ages. Study findings and constraints: The study regarded diversity estimates from one million T cells as underestimates. Relative to aged donors, long-lived donors carried more naive CD4+ cells and displayed higher diversity.

The study drew donors from healthy Caucasian individuals in Russia aged roughly 6 to 90. The use of a sample-barcoded 5' primer and a J-beta primer mix characterized a second PCR of about 7 to 12 cycles. Tagging of each cDNA molecule was performed by a template-switch adaptor with 12 random nucleotides. Via MiXCR, TCRdb re-called the 5' RACE reads, giving one row per CDR3 protein. The data show 500,000 to 600,000 distinct CDR3 sequences, about 25% seen once. Comment on this clonotype: Its cognate antigen is unknown.

V was clipped by 2 bases and J by 0 bases; unmatched bases: 2. This CDR3 comprises 15 residues. Sequenced input: blood. V and J are TRBV12-3 or TRBV12-4 and TRBJ2-3; 7 positions match TRBD2. The clonotype originates from a woman in her 70s in good health. CDR3 DNA: TGTGCCAGCAGTTTAAATAGCGGGAGCACAGATACGCAGTATTTT. Translated, it gives CASSLNSGSTDTQYF.